This is a list of T cell receptor beta chains from one sample in a study of T cell changes during pregnancy in multiple sclerosis. The table came from immunoSEQ multiplex PCR; TCRdb's copy has only in-frame clones and leaves some out. The repertoire holds tens of thousands of clones, with approximately 92% as singletons. Sequences were derived from peripheral blood, sampled in the first trimester of pregnancy. Receptors originate from a female donor with multiple sclerosis, enrolled in a pregnancy study. The CDR3 runs from the conserved cysteine through the conserved F or W. The order of the fields is V gene, J gene, D gene, clone size, CDR3 protein, CDR3 DNA. D genes are given only for firm matches. Size is stated for part of the rows, as once, few or many counts, or as a class when the clone is expanded.

TRBV21-1	TRBJ2-3	-	-	CASSTPGQGSTDTQYF	TGTGCCAGCAGCACTCCGGGACAGGGATCCACAGATACGCAGTATTTT
TRBV7-6	TRBJ2-7	-	-	CASSQDRNYEQYF	TGTGCCAGCAGCCAGGACAGAAACTACGAGCAGTACTTC
TRBV2	TRBJ2-1	TRBD2	-	CAGKAGSYNEQFF	TGTGCCGGAAAAGCGGGGTCTTACAATGAGCAGTTCTTC
TRBV5-3	TRBJ1-2	-	-	CARSLAGIGNYGYTF	TGTGCCAGAAGCTTGGCGGGGATTGGTAACTATGGCTACACCTTC
TRBV15	TRBJ2-1	-	-	CATSTRGAGTSYNEQFF	TGTGCCACCTCCACCCGTGGGGCGGGGACCTCCTACAATGAGCAGTTCTTC
TRBV7-9	TRBJ2-1	TRBD1	-	CASSLNVGGPGNEQFF	TGTGCCAGCAGCTTAAATGTAGGGGGCCCGGGCAATGAGCAGTTCTTC
TRBV19	TRBJ2-2	TRBD1	-	CASSMGTGRFTGELFF	TGTGCCAGTAGTATGGGGACAGGCAGATTCACCGGGGAGCTGTTTTTT
TRBV2	TRBJ2-1	TRBD2	-	CASSESSAYGTSVNEQFF	TGTGCCAGCAGTGAATCCTCTGCATACGGTACTAGCGTCAATGAGCAGTTCTTC
TRBV6-5	TRBJ1-6	-	-	CASSYSTTNYNSPLHF	TGTGCCAGCAGTTACTCGACGACAAATTATAATTCACCCCTCCACTTT
TRBV2	TRBJ2-7	-	-	CASKERGTRGEQYF	TGTGCCAGCAAGGAACGGGGAACCCGCGGCGAGCAGTACTTC
TRBV4-3	TRBJ1-1	-	-	CASSQWTANTEAFF	TGCGCCAGCAGCCAATGGACAGCGAACACTGAAGCTTTCTTT
TRBV10-1	TRBJ1-3	-	few	CASSEAGSDTIYF	TGCGCCAGCAGTGAAGCGGGATCGGACACCATATATTTT
TRBV7-3	TRBJ2-7	TRBD1	few	CASSPGQGNEQYF	TGTGCCAGCAGTCCGGGACAGGGCAACGAGCAGTACTTC
TRBV6-1	TRBJ1-5	TRBD1	-	CASSPTGGGQPQHF	TGTGCCAGCAGTCCGACAGGGGGCGGCCAGCCCCAGCATTTT
TRBV29-1	TRBJ2-3	-	-	CSVAIGSASTDTQYF	TGCAGCGTTGCTATCGGGAGCGCTAGCACAGATACGCAGTATTTT
TRBV29-1	TRBJ2-3	TRBD2	-	CSAGLAGQYF	TGCAGCGCCGGACTAGCGGGACAGTATTTT
TRBV5-4	TRBJ2-1	-	-	CASRPDSYNEQFF	TGTGCCAGCAGACCGGACAGCTACAATGAGCAGTTCTTC
TRBV4-3	TRBJ2-7	TRBD2	once	CASSLLAGASYEQYF	TGCGCCAGCAGCCTTTTAGCGGGGGCTTCGTACGAGCAGTACTTC
TRBV19	TRBJ2-7	-	-	CASSPSGYEQYF	TGTGCCAGTAGTCCGTCGGGGTACGAGCAGTACTTC
TRBV9	TRBJ1-1	-	-	CASSAGQLNTEAFF	TGTGCCAGCAGCGCCGGACAGTTGAACACTGAAGCTTTCTTT
TRBV7-6	TRBJ2-7	TRBD1	-	CASSQDRASYEQYF	TGTGCCAGCAGCCAAGACAGGGCGAGCTACGAGCAGTACTTC
TRBV7-9	TRBJ2-3	-	once	CASSPEAGPSTDTQYF	TGTGCCAGCAGCCCCGAGGCGGGCCCTAGCACAGATACGCAGTATTTT
TRBV11-3	TRBJ2-7	TRBD1	-	CASSLSDRDYEQYF	TGTGCCAGCAGCTTAAGTGACAGGGACTACGAGCAGTACTTC
TRBV6-4	TRBJ2-1	TRBD1	-	CASRERTGSYNEQFF	TGTGCCAGCAGGGAGCGGACAGGGTCATACAATGAGCAGTTCTTC
TRBV6-1	TRBJ2-6	-	-	CAGRTESSGANVLTF	TGTGCGGGAAGGACAGAGAGCTCTGGGGCCAACGTCCTGACTTTC
TRBV19	TRBJ1-1	TRBD1	-	CASRGDRPTEAFF	TGTGCCAGTAGGGGGGACAGGCCCACTGAAGCTTTCTTT
TRBV28	TRBJ2-1	TRBD2	-	CASSRPAGMENEQFF	TGTGCCAGCAGTAGACCAGCGGGAATGGAAAATGAGCAGTTCTTC
TRBV6-1	TRBJ1-1	TRBD1	-	CASSETGVVGTEAFF	TGTGCCAGCAGTGAAACAGGGGTTGTGGGCACTGAAGCTTTCTTT
TRBV5-1	TRBJ1-6	-	-	CASSLDRASGSPLHF	TGCGCCAGCAGCTTGGACAGGGCAAGCGGTTCACCCCTCCACTTT
TRBV27	TRBJ2-1	TRBD1	-	CASKDRIYNEQFF	TGTGCCAGCAAGGACAGGATCTACAATGAGCAGTTCTTC
TRBV18	TRBJ2-2	TRBD2	-	CASSSTTSGVNTGELFF	TGTGCCAGCTCATCGACGACTAGCGGAGTTAACACCGGGGAGCTGTTTTTT
TRBV6-4	TRBJ1-2	TRBD1	-	CASRQAGTGPYGYTF	TGTGCCAGCAGGCAAGCCGGGACAGGCCCCTATGGCTACACCTTC
TRBV5-4	TRBJ2-5	TRBD2	once	CASSSGTSGIIRETQYF	TGTGCCAGCAGCTCCGGGACTAGCGGGATAATTAGGGAGACCCAGTACTTC
TRBV20-1	TRBJ2-5	TRBD2	-	CSARELGTRYF	TGCAGTGCTAGAGAGCTGGGGACTAGGTACTTC
TRBV9	TRBJ2-5	TRBD2	-	CASSVEGGVAGDRETQYF	TGTGCCAGCAGCGTAGAAGGGGGAGTAGCGGGGGACCGGGAGACCCAGTACTTC
TRBV7-9	TRBJ2-7	-	-	CASSLQGGSYEQYF	TGTGCCAGCAGCTTACAAGGAGGAAGTTACGAGCAGTACTTC
TRBV7-6	TRBJ1-4	-	-	CASSLEADNEKLFF	TGTGCCAGCAGCTTAGAGGCGGATAATGAAAAACTGTTTTTT
TRBV11-2	TRBJ2-3	TRBD2	-	CASSLDSGGVTDTQYF	TGTGCCAGCAGCTTGGACAGCGGGGGCGTGACGGATACGCAGTATTTT
TRBV6-6	TRBJ1-2	-	-	CASSPYYGYTF	TGTGCCAGCAGTCCTTACTATGGCTACACCTTC
TRBV7-9	TRBJ1-4	-	few	CASSHDSASGKLFF	TGTGCCAGCAGCCACGACAGCGCATCAGGAAAACTGTTTTTT
TRBV7-6	TRBJ2-3	TRBD2	-	CASSLGGREADTQYF	TGTGCCAGCAGCTTAGGCGGGAGGGAGGCAGATACGCAGTATTTT
TRBV7-3	TRBJ1-2	TRBD1	-	CASSQGAGYGYTF	TGTGCCAGTTCTCAGGGGGCCGGCTATGGCTACACCTTC
TRBV2	TRBJ2-4	-	once	CASSERYIQYF	TGTGCCAGCAGTGAACGGTACATTCAGTACTTC
TRBV5-5	TRBJ2-1	TRBD2	-	CASRRLAAYNEQFF	TGTGCCAGCAGGAGACTAGCGGCCTACAATGAGCAGTTCTTC
TRBV19	TRBJ1-1	-	few	CASSRNTEAFF	TGTGCCAGTAGCCGGAACACTGAAGCTTTCTTT
TRBV19	TRBJ2-1	TRBD2	-	CASSPPLWDYQDNNEQFF	TGTGCCAGTAGCCCACCACTATGGGACTATCAAGACAACAATGAGCAGTTCTTC
TRBV4-1	TRBJ1-2	TRBD1	-	CASSLDGTGGSRYTF	TGCGCCAGCAGCCTCGATGGTACAGGGGGGTCTCGCTACACCTTC
TRBV7-3	TRBJ2-1	TRBD2	-	CASSLSGGPGEQFF	TGTGCCAGCAGCTTATCGGGAGGGCCTGGTGAGCAGTTCTTC
TRBV18	TRBJ2-5	-	-	CASSPVRGETQYF	TGTGCCAGCTCACCAGTCAGGGGAGAGACCCAGTACTTC
TRBV2	TRBJ1-1	-	-	CASPKKAAGFTEAFF	TGTGCCAGCCCAAAGAAGGCCGCAGGGTTTACTGAAGCTTTCTTT
TRBV7-9	TRBJ2-7	-	-	CASSLESLDTTYEQYF	TGTGCCAGCAGCTTAGAATCGTTGGACACCACCTACGAGCAGTACTTC
TRBV7-3	TRBJ2-2	TRBD2	-	CASSLMNFGTSTGELFF	TGTGCCAGCAGCTTAATGAATTTCGGGACTAGCACCGGGGAGCTGTTTTTT
TRBV9	TRBJ1-5	TRBD1	once	CASSPGAGGSFQPQHF	TGTGCCAGCAGCCCTGGAGCAGGGGGCAGTTTTCAGCCCCAGCATTTT
TRBV27	TRBJ2-3	TRBD1	-	CASRAGTGVGDTQYF	TGTGCCAGCCGGGCCGGGACAGGGGTAGGGGATACGCAGTATTTT
TRBV7-9	TRBJ2-3	-	-	CASSLGQGSTDTQYF	TGTGCCAGCAGCTTAGGTCAGGGGAGCACAGATACGCAGTATTTT
TRBV30	TRBJ1-1	-	-	CAWSRGQPGNTEAFF	TGTGCCTGGTCCCGGGGTCAGCCAGGGAACACTGAAGCTTTCTTT
TRBV18	TRBJ2-7	TRBD1	once	CASSPEDRGMDEQYF	TGTGCCAGCTCACCAGAGGACAGGGGAATGGACGAGCAGTACTTC
TRBV6-5	TRBJ2-7	-	-	CASRRGGEQYF	TGTGCCAGCAGGCGAGGGGGCGAGCAGTACTTC